This TCR beta chain was recovered during a study of T cell repertoires in ileal Crohn's disease. Study-wide points: Mucosal expansions were suggested to be mainly CD8 T cells. Every patient over 26.8% clonality showed endoscopic recurrence. Active smokers at surgery had more clonal expansions than non-smokers.

Time point: neoterminal ileum biopsy at postoperative endoscopy, about 6 months after surgery. Eligibility required adulthood, ileal or ileocolonic Crohn's disease and indicated ileocolonic resection. Produced via immunoSEQ multiplex PCR; TCRdb's table is partial and in-frame only. The sample shows roughly 62,000 clones, around 90% of them seen only once. This CDR3 is built from 13 residues. Germline CDR1 reads LNHDA; CDR2 reads SQIVND (reference sequence). V was trimmed by 10 bases and J by 4 bases, leaving 14 bases between them. This clone was detected a few times. Antigen: not known. This clonotype was obtained from an adult with Crohn's disease. The chain uses TRBV19 and TRBJ1-3; maybe TRBD1 (5 bases). Sequenced: ileal tissue. The CDR3 sequence is CATQDNGGNTIYF. The CDR3 nucleotides are TGTGCCACCCAGGACAATGGAGGAAACACCATATATTTT.